The 24 T cell receptor beta chains given below trace back to one sample, sequenced in a study of T cell changes during pregnancy in multiple sclerosis. The table came from immunoSEQ multiplex PCR; TCRdb's copy has only in-frame clones and leaves some out. The sample holds some 110,000 clones, 80% to 95% seen once. The sequences come from peripheral blood, collected after pregnancy. Source of these receptors: a female donor with multiple sclerosis, enrolled in a pregnancy study.

This chain joins TRBV4-1 and TRBJ1-5, with 11 nucleotides matching TRBD1. Per germline, CDR1 MGHRA and CDR2 YSYEKL. CDR3 size: 15 residues. J lost 6 bases, V lost 4 bases, and 5 bases had no gene match. The CDR3 protein is CASSPMGQGGQPQHF. The CDR3 DNA follows: TGCGCCAGCAGCCCGATGGGACAGGGGGGTCAGCCCCAGCATTTT.

CDR3 bases: TGTGCCTGGAGGGATCGCGGGAGTGTCTATGAGCAGTTCTTC. Translating it yields CAWRDRGSVYEQFF. The V gene is TRBV30, the J gene TRBJ2-1; the match to TRBD2 covers 7 bases. The CDR3 has 14 residues. The germline V gene has CDR1 GTSNPN and CDR2 SVGIG (reference sequence). Unmatched junction bases numbered 10, after V lost 3 bases and J lost 8 bases.

This clone was recorded only once. The chain has TRBV5-1 and TRBJ1-4; 9 nucleotides agree with TRBD1. The CDR3 runs 13 residues. Germline loops: CDR1 SGHRS, CDR2 YFSETQ. J gave up 8 bases and V 2 bases, and 1 base lay outside the gene matches. The CDR3 sequence: CASSFGQGEKLFF. The CDR3 nucleotides are TGCGCCAGCAGCTTCGGACAGGGGGAAAAACTGTTTTTT.

This clone was seen a few times. The chain links TRBV9 to TRBJ1-2; D may be TRBD1 (6 bases). This CDR3 contains 16 residues. V shed 2 bases and J shed 0 bases, with 14 bases lying between them. Germline CDR1 reads SGDLS; CDR2 reads YYNGEE. The chain's CDR3 is CASSVAAQGPNYGYTF. CDR3 DNA sequence: TGTGCCAGCAGCGTGGCCGCACAGGGCCCTAACTATGGCTACACCTTC.

The J gene is TRBJ1-2, the V gene TRBV19, with D possibly matching TRBD1 (5 bases). CDR3 length: 15 amino acids. Trimming removed 5 bases at V and 3 bases at J, with 16 bases between. Germline V lookup: CDR1 LNHDA, CDR2 SQIVND (reference sequence). The chain's CDR3 is CASSYPERGHYGYTF. CDR3 nucleotides: TGTGCCAGTAGTTACCCCGAAAGGGGCCACTATGGCTACACCTTC.

The CDR3 spells CASSSGSSYEQYF. The CDR3 bases are TGTGCCAGCAGTAGCGGAAGCTCCTACGAGCAGTACTTC. The rearrangement links TRBV27 to TRBJ2-7; tentatively, D is TRBD2 (5 bases). V lost 5 bases and J lost 0, with 8 bases in between. The germline V gene encodes CDR1 MNHEY and CDR2 SMNVEV (reference sequence). This CDR3 comprises 13 residues.

The rearrangement uses TRBV27 and TRBJ1-1; D call uncertain. Per the germline V gene, CDR1 is MNHEY and CDR2 is SMNVEV (reference sequence). V was clipped by 3 bases and J by 4 bases, with 12 bases between them. The CDR3 is 14 amino acids. The CDR3 loop reads CASSFRAGVTEAFF. The CDR3 DNA reads as TGTGCCAGCAGTTTCCGGGCGGGAGTCACTGAAGCTTTCTTT.

This clone has only one observation. The chain links TRBV11-2 to TRBJ1-4; 10 bases are a match to TRBD1. The CDR3 runs to 16 residues. Per the germline V gene, CDR1 is SGHAT and CDR2 is FQNNGV. V trimming: 3 bases; J trimming: 4 bases; junction bases outside the gene matches: 5. CDR3 residues: CASSFGTGVFNEKLFF. The CDR3 nucleotides read TGTGCCAGCAGCTTCGGGACAGGGGTCTTTAATGAAAAACTGTTTTTT.

The chain links TRBV6-1 to TRBJ2-7; 7 positions match TRBD2. The CDR3 spans 14 residues. CDR1 is MNHNS and CDR2 is SASEGT in the germline V gene. V was clipped by 2 bases and J by 3 bases; unmatched bases: 4. The chain's CDR3 is CASSEMAGDYEQYF. The CDR3 DNA reads TGTGCCAGCAGTGAAATGGCGGGAGACTACGAGCAGTACTTC.

V usage is TRBV2 and J usage is TRBJ1-1; 7 bases map to TRBD1. V trimming: 8 bases; J trimming: 1 base; junction bases outside the gene matches: 7. Looked up from germline, CDR1 is SNHLY and CDR2 is FYNNEI. The CDR3 contains 14 residues. The CDR3 here is CASLGQAKNTEAFF. The CDR3 DNA follows: TGTGCCAGCCTTGGACAGGCCAAGAACACTGAAGCTTTCTTT.

This chain links TRBV5-4 with TRBJ1-1; tentative D call: TRBD1 (6 bases). This CDR3 comprises 15 residues. The V gene's germline CDR1 is SGHNT and CDR2 YYREEE (reference sequence). Trimming pared 0 bases from V and 1 base from J, leaving 10 bases between. The CDR3 loop reads CASSLVLDRNTEAFF. The CDR3 coding sequence is TGTGCCAGCAGCTTGGTCCTGGACAGGAACACTGAAGCTTTCTTT.

J is TRBJ2-5 and V is TRBV28; D is ambiguous. Trimming took off 5 bases at V and 1 base at J, with 11 bases between the two ends. The CDR3 length is 14 residues. Germline CDR1 and CDR2: MDHEN and SYDVKM. The CDR3 DNA reads as TGTGCCAGCAGTCTCCCAGGATTCCAAGAGACCCAGTACTTC. Protein product: CASSLPGFQETQYF.

This chain uses TRBV5-1 with TRBJ2-7, with D maybe TRBD2 (6 bases). This CDR3 has 16 residues. Germline V lookup: CDR1 SGHRS, CDR2 YFSETQ. The V and J ends lost 1 base and 1 base respectively, with 15 bases between them. CDR3 loop: CASSLFPASESYEQYF. The CDR3 DNA is TGCGCCAGCAGCTTGTTTCCGGCTAGCGAATCCTACGAGCAGTACTTC.

The V and J genes are TRBV5-1 and TRBJ1-2, with 9 bases fitting TRBD1. CDR1 and CDR2 from the germline V gene are SGHRS and YFSETQ. The CDR3 runs to 15 residues. J lost 4 bases, V lost 4 bases, and 8 bases had no gene match. CDR3 sequence (DNA): TGCGCCAGCAGCGGCGGGACAGGGACGGGCTATGGCTACACCTTC. It encodes CASSGGTGTGYGYTF. Supplemented by reference TRBV5-1 and TRBJ1-2, the full variable domain reads KAGVTQTPRYLIKTRGQQVTLSCSPISGHRSVSWYQQTPGQGLQFLFEYFSETQRNKGNFPGRFSGRQFSNSRSEMNVSTLELGDSALYLCASSGGTGTGYGYTFGSGTRLTVV.

The chain has TRBV7-2 and TRBJ1-6; D is ambiguous. V was clipped by 1 base and J by 5 bases, with 12 bases between them. This CDR3 comprises 16 residues. Germline-derived CDR1 and CDR2 are SGHTA and FQGNSA. CDR3 residues: CASSLGSSPDNSPLHF. In DNA form, the CDR3 reads TGTGCCAGCAGCTTAGGTAGCAGTCCCGATAATTCACCCCTCCACTTT.

This chain connects TRBV7-9 to TRBJ2-1; TRBD2 matches 11 bases. This CDR3 has 16 amino acids. Trimming at V came to 5 bases and at J to 8 bases, leaving 11 bases not matched to a gene. The germline CDR1 and CDR2 sequences are SEHNR and FQNEAQ (reference sequence). In nucleotides, the CDR3 is TGTGCCAGCAGCCCCGCTAGCGGGAGGACGTTTGATGAGCAGTTCTTC. This translates into CASSPASGRTFDEQFF.

This clone was observed once. The chain is built from TRBV13 and TRBJ2-3; D possibly corresponds to TRBD2 (5 bases). Germline V lookup: CDR1 PRHDT, CDR2 FYEKMQ (reference sequence). Trimming stripped 1 base from V and 8 bases from J, with 16 bases between. The CDR3 contains 15 residues. CDR3 in DNA: TGTGCCAGCAGCTTAGACCCCGTAGCGTCGGTTACGCAGTATTTT. Residues: CASSLDPVASVTQYF.

The CDR3 loop reads CASSLDRGTYEQYF. DNA for the CDR3: TGCGCCAGCAGCTTGGACAGGGGGACCTACGAGCAGTACTTC. The chain recombines TRBV5-1 with TRBJ2-7; 8 bases align to TRBD1. This CDR3 contains 14 residues. Per the germline V gene, CDR1 is SGHRS and CDR2 is YFSETQ. Germline trimming cut 0 bases from V and 2 bases from J; bases unmatched to any gene: 1.

The rearrangement joins TRBV29-1 to TRBJ2-1; D gene ambiguous. V dropped 2 bases and J dropped 6 bases, with 8 bases sitting between them. From germline, CDR1 is SQVTM and CDR2 ANQGSEA. The CDR3 has 12 residues. The chain's CDR3 is CSVELWSNEQFF. The CDR3 DNA sequence: TGCAGCGTTGAATTATGGAGCAATGAGCAGTTCTTC.

The chain employs TRBV5-1 and TRBJ1-2, with D perhaps TRBD1 (6 bases). This CDR3 contains 13 residues. V was pared by 0 bases and J by 5 bases, with 8 bases between. The germline V gene has CDR1 SGHRS and CDR2 YFSETQ. CDR3 coding DNA: TGCGCCAGCAGCTTGGGGACAGCTTATGGCTACACCTTC. Its translation is CASSLGTAYGYTF.

J is TRBJ2-7 and V is TRBV7-2, with TRBD2 as a possible D gene (5 bases). Looked up from germline, CDR1 is SGHTA and CDR2 is FQGNSA. V lost 1 base and J lost 2, with 9 bases in between. The CDR3 length is 14 residues. This chain's CDR3 is CASSLGPGTYEQYF. The DNA for the CDR3 is TGTGCCAGCAGCTTAGGTCCGGGAACCTACGAGCAGTACTTC.

V is TRBV21-1 and J is TRBJ2-1; TRBD1 was called by the table and not checked on the DNA. TRBV21-1 constitutes a pseudogene. CDR3 length: 15 residues. Written as DNA, the CDR3 is TGTGCCAGCAGCGGAGTCGACAGCTCCTACAATGAGCAGTTCTTC. Its translation: CASSGVDSSYNEQFF.

The CDR3 here is CASSLAAGGVTDTQYF. In DNA, the CDR3 is TGTGCCAGCAGCTTAGCTGCGGGGGGGGTCACAGATACGCAGTATTTT. The J gene is TRBJ2-3, the V gene TRBV7-6, with TRBD2 matching 9 bases. Germline trimming cut 0 bases from V and 2 bases from J; bases unmatched to any gene: 3. CDR3 size: 16 residues. Per germline, CDR1 SGHVS and CDR2 FNYEAQ.

The rearrangement links TRBV4-1 to TRBJ2-1; D may be TRBD2 (6 bases). The CDR3 has 16 residues. Germline CDR1 is MGHRA and CDR2 is YSYEKL. V was trimmed by 1 base and J by 6 bases, leaving 16 bases between them. CDR3 loop: CASSQGELAVINEQFF. The CDR3 DNA follows: TGCGCCAGCAGCCAAGGCGAACTAGCAGTTATCAATGAGCAGTTCTTC.